Listed below are T cell receptor beta chains from one sample, sequenced in a study of blood T cells in healthy people across ages. TCRdb re-called the 5' RACE reads through MiXCR, storing one row per CDR3 protein. The sample yields about 780,000 distinct CDR3 sequences, approximately 24% seen once. These data were also filed under a second study, of T cells of mothers and their children.

The sample consisted of blood. These receptors all come from a boy younger than 18 in good health. Both conserved end residues are part of each CDR3. A D gene is named only where the DNA matches it firmly. Only part of the rows carry a size: once, few, many, or a class if the clone is expanded.

J gene	V gene	D gene	clone size	CDR3 protein	CDR3 DNA
TRBJ2-1	TRBV20-1	TRBD2	once	CSAPGLAWNEQFF	TGCAGTGCGCCGGGACTAGCGTGGAATGAGCAGTTCTTC
TRBJ1-1	TRBV6-6	-	-	CASAEGNTEAFF	TGTGCCAGCGCCGAGGGGAACACTGAAGCTTTCTTT
TRBJ1-4	TRBV9	-	-	CASSPGVVLGGEKLFF	TGTGCCAGCAGCCCGGGGGTCGTACTAGGAGGTGAAAAACTGTTTTTT
TRBJ2-6	TRBV5-5	-	-	CASSLVRGLSSGANVLTF	TGTGCCAGCAGCTTGGTCAGGGGCCTCAGCTCTGGGGCCAACGTCCTGACTTTC
TRBJ2-5	TRBV11-1	TRBD2	-	CASNLSGKETQYF	TGTGCCAGCAACCTGAGCGGGAAAGAGACCCAGTACTTC
TRBJ2-7	TRBV5-4	-	few	CASSLSPGISYEQYF	TGTGCCAGCAGCTTATCGCCCGGGATCTCCTACGAGCAGTACTTC
TRBJ2-1	TRBV15	TRBD2	-	CATSRGSRGTSGVYEQFF	TGTGCCACCAGCAGAGGGTCCAGAGGGACTAGCGGGGTTTATGAGCAGTTCTTC
TRBJ2-1	TRBV12-3/TRBV12-4	-	few	CASRSRVLDGDEQFF	TGTGCCAGCAGAAGCCGGGTCTTGGACGGGGATGAGCAGTTCTTC
TRBJ2-3	TRBV9	-	-	CASSVGTPVVSDTQYF	TGTGCCAGCAGCGTAGGGACTCCCGTGGTGTCAGATACGCAGTATTTT
TRBJ2-5	TRBV28	TRBD2	few	CASSFSLIRGTAGRETQYF	TGTGCCAGCAGTTTTTCCCTAATTCGAGGTACAGCGGGGAGAGAGACCCAGTACTTC
TRBJ2-7	TRBV20-1	TRBD2	-	CSARPLAGGPYEQYF	TGCAGTGCTAGACCACTAGCGGGGGGCCCCTACGAGCAGTACTTC
TRBJ2-5	TRBV2	-	few	CASREPGRGETQYF	TGTGCCAGCAGGGAACCGGGACGGGGGGAGACCCAGTACTTC
TRBJ2-5	TRBV7-3	-	-	CASSRRHLTTQYF	TGTGCCAGCAGCCGAAGGCATCTGACGACCCAGTACTTC
TRBJ2-1	TRBV3-1	TRBD2	-	CASSPWTSGENEQFF	TGTGCCAGCAGCCCCTGGACTAGCGGGGAAAATGAGCAGTTCTTC
TRBJ2-7	TRBV28	-	-	CASEASTGVTYEQYF	TGTGCCAGTGAAGCTTCGACAGGTGTTACCTACGAGCAGTACTTC
TRBJ1-2	TRBV6-5	-	-	CASSYFPGSGTGYTF	TGTGCCAGCAGTTACTTTCCCGGCAGCGGGACTGGCTACACCTTC
TRBJ1-2	TRBV18	-	-	CASSPPSYGYTF	TGTGCCAGCTCACCACCGTCCTATGGCTACACCTTC
TRBJ2-7	TRBV27	-	-	CASSYRISYEQYF	TGTGCCAGCAGCTATAGGATTTCCTACGAGCAGTACTTC
TRBJ2-2	TRBV5-5	TRBD1	few	CASSPGVGGLNTGELFF	TGTGCCAGCAGCCCTGGGGTAGGGGGCCTGAACACCGGGGAGCTGTTTTTT
TRBJ2-1	TRBV5-1	-	few	CASSSEGPTYNEQFF	TGCGCCAGCAGCTCCGAAGGCCCGACCTACAATGAGCAGTTCTTC
TRBJ2-5	TRBV7-8	TRBD1	few	CASSSYGQGQGAQYF	TGTGCCAGCAGCTCCTACGGACAGGGCCAAGGGGCCCAGTACTTC
TRBJ1-2	TRBV4-2	-	-	CASSPGTRGGSYGYTF	TGTGCCAGCAGCCCGGGAACCCGGGGCGGGAGCTATGGCTACACCTTC
TRBJ2-3	TRBV9	TRBD2	few	CASSPGLAGGLHKDTQYF	TGTGCCAGCAGCCCAGGACTAGCGGGGGGCCTTCATAAAGATACGCAGTATTTT
TRBJ2-5	TRBV12-3/TRBV12-4	-	-	CASSLGGRDQESQYF	TGTGCCAGCAGTCTCGGGGGCAGGGACCAAGAGTCCCAGTACTTC
TRBJ1-2	TRBV19	-	-	CASTRAQVYGYTF	TGTGCCAGTACCCGCGCCCAGGTCTATGGCTACACCTTC
TRBJ1-4	TRBV11-2	-	few	CASSLKGITNEKLFF	TGTGCCAGCAGCTTGAAGGGAATAACTAATGAAAAACTGTTTTTT
TRBJ1-4	TRBV12-3/TRBV12-4	-	-	CASSDGGLEEKLFF	TGTGCCAGCAGCGATGGAGGGTTGGAGGAAAAACTGTTTTTT
TRBJ2-7	TRBV20-1	TRBD1	-	CSARDRDRGYEQDF	TGCAGTGCTAGAGACCGGGACAGGGGGTACGAGCAGGACTTC
TRBJ2-3	TRBV12-3/TRBV12-4	-	few	CASSLGVGAHTQYF	TGTGCCAGCAGTTTAGGGGTAGGAGCGCATACGCAGTATTTT
TRBJ2-7	TRBV6-5	-	-	CASSATSAGEQYF	TGTGCCAGCAGTGCTACTTCAGCGGGCGAGCAGTACTTC
TRBJ2-4	TRBV30	-	-	CAWSDGGLLNIQYF	TGTGCCTGGAGTGACGGGGGACTCCTAAACATTCAGTACTTC
TRBJ2-3	TRBV7-3	TRBD1	-	CASSLRGRAGGSSDTQYF	TGTGCCAGCAGCTTAAGGGGCCGGGCAGGGGGCTCGTCCGATACGCAGTATTTT
TRBJ1-5	TRBV3-1	-	once	CASSQGNSQNQPQHF	TGTGCCAGCAGCCAAGGCAACTCGCAAAATCAGCCCCAGCATTTT
TRBJ2-7	TRBV5-1	-	-	CASRPPGTVAYEQYF	TGCGCCAGCAGACCTCCGGGGACCGTAGCCTACGAGCAGTACTTC
TRBJ2-3	TRBV4-1	TRBD1	-	CASSQDQGAKDTQYF	TGCGCCAGCAGCCAAGATCAGGGGGCTAAAGATACGCAGTATTTT
TRBJ2-7	TRBV3-1	-	-	CASSQERLTTYEQYF	TGTGCCAGCAGCCAAGAAAGACTTACAACCTACGAGCAGTACTTC
TRBJ2-1	TRBV5-1	-	few	CASSLGPNRYNEQFF	TGCGCCAGCAGCTTGGGACCGAACCGGTACAATGAGCAGTTCTTC
TRBJ2-1	TRBV28	TRBD2	-	CAAGDSSEQFF	TGTGCCGCGGGGGATTCATCTGAGCAGTTCTTC
TRBJ2-7	TRBV5-4	-	-	CASSWDPNYEQYF	TGTGCCAGCAGCTGGGACCCTAACTACGAGCAGTACTTC
TRBJ2-6	TRBV29-1	-	few	CSVRERVPGANVLTF	TGCAGCGTGAGGGAGAGGGTTCCTGGGGCCAACGTCCTGACTTTC
TRBJ2-2	TRBV7-2	-	-	CASSPSVGGGTGELFF	TGTGCCAGCAGCCCCTCCGTCGGCGGAGGGACCGGGGAGCTGTTTTTT
TRBJ1-4	TRBV9	-	-	CASSLSANGGEKLFF	TGTGCCAGCAGCTTGTCGGCGAACGGGGGCGAAAAACTGTTTTTT
TRBJ2-5	TRBV5-1	-	few	CASKESKETQYF	TGCGCCAGCAAGGAATCAAAAGAGACCCAGTACTTC
TRBJ2-5	TRBV12-3/TRBV12-4	TRBD2	-	CASSPHGGSQETQYF	TGTGCCAGCAGCCCCCACGGGGGGTCCCAAGAGACCCAGTACTTC
TRBJ2-7	TRBV6-5	-	-	CASSYSWVGRPQGGDEQYF	TGTGCCAGCAGTTACTCGTGGGTCGGCCGACCCCAGGGTGGCGACGAGCAGTACTTC
TRBJ1-6	TRBV11-2	-	few	CASSPWGGQPNSPLHF	TGTGCCAGCAGCCCCTGGGGAGGACAGCCTAATTCACCCCTCCACTTT
TRBJ2-5	TRBV29-1	-	many	CSVDGVGETQYF	TGCAGCGTTGATGGCGTTGGAGAGACCCAGTACTTC
TRBJ2-7	TRBV7-2	TRBD2	few	CASSFSAGDWVEQYF	TGTGCCAGCAGCTTCTCCGCGGGAGATTGGGTCGAGCAGTACTTC
TRBJ2-1	TRBV11-1	TRBD1	-	CASSDRTGGNEQFF	TGTGCCAGCAGCGACCGGACAGGGGGCAATGAGCAGTTCTTC
TRBJ1-6	TRBV7-8	-	many	CASSGGSYNSPLHF	TGTGCCAGCAGCGGGGGCAGCTATAATTCACCCCTCCACTTT
TRBJ2-2	TRBV15	-	-	CATSRGGGTGELFF	TGTGCCACCAGCAGAGGTGGGGGGACCGGGGAGCTGTTTTTT
TRBJ1-5	TRBV7-9	-	-	CASSGEHQPQHF	TGTGCCAGCAGCGGGGAGCATCAGCCCCAGCATTTT
TRBJ2-7	TRBV27	-	-	CASSLQESSYEQYF	TGTGCCAGCAGTTTACAAGAGTCGAGCTACGAGCAGTACTTC
TRBJ1-5	TRBV27	-	few	CASSFLGRPHQPQHF	TGTGCCAGCAGTTTCCTCGGCAGACCGCATCAGCCCCAGCATTTT
TRBJ2-7	TRBV5-1	-	few	CASSKQQGFAYEQYF	TGCGCCAGCAGCAAACAACAGGGATTCGCCTACGAGCAGTACTTC